This entry lists 12 T cell receptor beta chains sequenced from one sample in a study of shared clonotypes between healthy human individuals. Only in-frame clones appear in the TCRdb table, and some are missing; sequencing was by immunoSEQ multiplex PCR. Of some 2.1 million clones in the sample, 85% to 95% were seen once. The source material was naive CD4+ T cells sorted from blood. Subset meaning: CD45RA+ positively selected. Source of these receptors: a man between 18 and 29 years old in good health.

The chain recombines TRBV18 with TRBJ2-4, with 12 bases identical to TRBD2. CDR1 KGHSH and CDR2 LQKENI come from the germline V gene. This CDR3 has 16 amino acids. Germline trimming cut 4 bases from V and 3 bases from J; bases unmatched to any gene: 4. CDR3 sequence reads: CASSLGLAGIKNIQYF. In DNA form, the CDR3 reads TGTGCCAGCTCACTAGGACTAGCGGGAATCAAAAACATTCAGTACTTC.

To note about this clone: Relative to the germline gene, one junction end is altered; a read error may explain this. The identical CDR3 is also encoded by other nucleotide sequences in the sample. The J gene is TRBJ1-1, the V gene TRBV5-1; weak D call: TRBD1 (6 bases). This CDR3 contains 16 residues. Germline V lookup: CDR1 SGHRS, CDR2 YFSETQ. Here the CDR3 reads CASSLTGAFENTEAFF. In nucleotides, the CDR3 is TGCGCCAGCAGCTTAACGGGGGCGTTTGAGAACACTGAGGCTTTCTTT.

V usage is TRBV2 and J usage is TRBJ2-5; D unclear. Germline loops: CDR1 SNHLY, CDR2 FYNNEI. The CDR3 spans 17 residues. V was cut by 7 bases and J by 5 bases, with 26 bases left in between. The CDR3 region is CASIEDWATVQNETQYF. In nucleotides, the CDR3 is TGTGCCAGCATCGAGGATTGGGCTACGGTCCAAAACGAGACCCAGTACTTC.

This clone was counted between two and nine times. This chain joins TRBV10-2 and TRBJ2-7; 7 positions match TRBD1. J gave up 6 bases and V 8 bases, and 10 bases lay outside the gene matches. This CDR3 comprises 13 residues. CDR1 and CDR2 (germline): WSHSY, SAAADI. CDR3 residues: CASHPRAGGEQYF. The CDR3 DNA is TGCGCCAGCCACCCCCGGGCAGGGGGCGAGCAGTACTTC.

This chain links TRBV12-5 with TRBJ1-2; D not certain. V was clipped by 0 bases and J by 4 bases, with 9 bases between them. This CDR3 spans 14 amino acids. CDR1 and CDR2 (germline): LGHNT, FRNRAP. CDR3 in amino acids: CASGLVPTVYGYTF. Here the CDR3 DNA reads TGTGCTAGTGGTTTGGTACCCACCGTCTATGGCTACACCTTC.

The rearrangement joins TRBV19 to TRBJ1-2; 7 bases line up with TRBD1. J gave up 2 bases and V 6 bases, and 9 bases lay outside the gene matches. CDR1 is LNHDA, CDR2 SQIVND, per germline (reference sequence). CDR3 length equals 15 residues. The CDR3 loop reads CASRTTGPKNYGYTF. CDR3 DNA: TGTGCCAGTAGGACGACAGGGCCAAAAAACTATGGCTACACCTTC.

The chain combines TRBV6-6 with TRBJ2-7, with 12 bases aligning to TRBD2. The CDR3 length is 15 residues. J was trimmed by 2 bases and V by 6 bases; bases with no gene match: 5. Per the germline V gene, CDR1 is MNHNY and CDR2 is SVGAGI (reference sequence). The CDR3 nucleotides are TGTGCCAGCAGGACAACTAGCGGGGGGCCCTACGAGCAGTACTTC. Translation: CASRTTSGGPYEQYF.

The J gene is TRBJ2-1, the V gene TRBV10-3, with a possible D match to TRBD2 (5 bases). The CDR3 length is 16 residues. Trimming removed 5 bases at V and 0 bases at J, with 14 bases between. Germline V lookup: CDR1 ENHRY, CDR2 SYGVKD. The CDR3 sequence is CAISRISGSSYNEQFF. In nucleotides, the CDR3 is TGTGCCATCAGTCGGATAAGCGGTAGCTCCTACAATGAGCAGTTCTTC.

This chain joins TRBV21-1 and TRBJ2-7; TRBD1 reflects the table's D call only, with no check against the DNA. TRBV21-1 is a pseudogene segment. The CDR3 is made up of 14 amino acids. The CDR3 bases are TGTGCCAGCAGCCTCCACAGGGAGATGGGCGAGCAGTACTTC. Amino acid sequence: CASSLHREMGEQYF.

This chain links TRBV6-4 with TRBJ2-1; the D is unclear. This CDR3 region has 17 residues. Germline V gives CDR1 MRHNA, CDR2 SNTAGT. Trimming cost V 0 bases and J 0 bases, with 12 bases left between them. Written as DNA, the CDR3 is TGTGCCAGCAGTGACTCGCCCAGCTGGTACTCCTACAATGAGCAGTTCTTC. Translating gives CASSDSPSWYSYNEQFF.

In nucleotides, the CDR3 is TGCGCCAGCAGCTCCCGAAGTCGACAGGGCCAGAACACTGAAGCTTTCTTT. Protein product: CASSSRSRQGQNTEAFF. The genes are TRBV5-1 and TRBJ1-1; 7 bases line up with TRBD1. This CDR3 has 17 amino acids. V gave up 3 bases and J gave up 1 base; unmatched junction bases: 12. CDR1 SGHRS and CDR2 YFSETQ come from the germline V gene.

This clone has a single count. The rearrangement links TRBV5-1 to TRBJ2-7, with 9 nucleotides matching TRBD1. The length of the CDR3 is 16 residues. V trimming: 3 bases; J trimming: 4 bases; junction bases outside the gene matches: 11. From germline, CDR1 is SGHRS and CDR2 YFSETQ. CDR3 residues: CASSSSSGQGFYEQYF. CDR3 nucleotides: TGCGCCAGCAGCTCTTCTTCGGGACAGGGTTTTTACGAGCAGTACTTC.